This T cell receptor beta chain was identified during a study of T-cell memory formation after mild COVID-19. The CDR3 has 15 residues. Germline V gene lookup returns CDR1 MGHDK and CDR2 SYGVNS. The trim removed 5 bases at V and 4 bases at J, leaving 8 bases unmatched. Overall study findings and caveats: Among CD4+ contracting clones, most were CM and EM, and CD8+ ones EMRA.

With regard to this clonotype: Its antigen is currently unknown.

Each CDR3 protein gets one entry after TCRdb re-called the 5' RACE reads with MiXCR. The table records around 310,000 distinct CDR3 sequences, 14% of them present only once. The origin of this receptor is a young man who had mild COVID-19 (a few samples of this study predate the infection). Cell type and time point are not known. The genes are TRBV25-1 and TRBJ2-3; 8 nucleotides match TRBD1. What was sequenced was PBMCs or a T cell subset sorted from them (not recorded which). The CDR3 DNA reads TGTGCCAGCAGTCAGGGGGCGCAGGGGGCAGATACGCAGTATTTT. This codes for CASSQGAQGADTQYF.